Below, one T cell receptor (beta chain) is given with its context. The method was immunoSEQ multiplex PCR; TCRdb's version includes in-frame clones alone and lacks a portion of them. The profile shows around 190,000 clones, around 94% of them singletons. This sample was included in a study of control samples from healthy donors and cancer patients. The CDR3 spans 14 residues. CDR1 is LGHNA and CDR2 is YSLEER in the germline V gene. Unmatched junction bases numbered 9, after V lost 1 base and J lost 10 bases. The sequence was collected from a man younger than 45 in good health. Sequencing used blood. The rearrangement uses TRBV4-3 and TRBJ1-2; 7 bases are shared with TRBD1. Written as DNA, the CDR3 is TGCGCCAGCAGCCAAGGACTTAGACAGGGAGACTACACCTTC. Translated: CASSQGLRQGDYTF.